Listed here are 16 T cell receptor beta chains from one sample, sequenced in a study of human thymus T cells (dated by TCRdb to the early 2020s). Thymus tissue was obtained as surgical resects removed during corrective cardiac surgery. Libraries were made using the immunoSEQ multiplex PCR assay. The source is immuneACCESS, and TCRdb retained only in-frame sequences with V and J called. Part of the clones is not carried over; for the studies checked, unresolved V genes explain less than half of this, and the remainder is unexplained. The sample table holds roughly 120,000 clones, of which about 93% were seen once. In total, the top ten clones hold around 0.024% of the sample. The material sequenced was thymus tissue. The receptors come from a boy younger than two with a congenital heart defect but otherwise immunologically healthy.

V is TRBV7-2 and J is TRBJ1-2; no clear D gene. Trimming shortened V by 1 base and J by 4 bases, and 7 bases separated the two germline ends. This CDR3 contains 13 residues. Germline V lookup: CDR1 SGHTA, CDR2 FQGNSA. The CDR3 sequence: CASSLGASYGYTF. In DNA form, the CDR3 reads TGTGCCAGCAGCTTAGGGGCGTCCTATGGCTACACCTTC.

CDR3 in DNA: TGTGCCAGCAGCTCCGGGACAGATAAGAGTTGGGATACGCAGTATTTT. This encodes CASSSGTDKSWDTQYF. The V gene is TRBV5-8, the J gene TRBJ2-3; TRBD1 matches at 7 bases. J was trimmed by 6 bases and V by 3 bases; bases with no gene match: 13. Germline V gene sequence: CDR1 SGHTS, CDR2 YDEGEE. The CDR3 totals 16 residues.

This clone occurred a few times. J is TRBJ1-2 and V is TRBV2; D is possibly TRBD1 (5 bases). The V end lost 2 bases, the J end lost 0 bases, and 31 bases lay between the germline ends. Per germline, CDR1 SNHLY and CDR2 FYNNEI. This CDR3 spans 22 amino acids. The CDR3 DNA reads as TGTGCCAGCAGTGAAAATTGCCGGGACGACGCTAAACCCGTAGACGCTAACTATGGCTACACCTTC. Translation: CASSENCRDDAKPVDANYGYTF.

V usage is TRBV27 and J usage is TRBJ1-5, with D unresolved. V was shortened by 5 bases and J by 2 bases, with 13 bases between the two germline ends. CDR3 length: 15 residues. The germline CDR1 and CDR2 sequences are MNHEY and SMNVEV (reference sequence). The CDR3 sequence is CASSPGRVGNQPQHF. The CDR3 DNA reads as TGTGCCAGCAGTCCCGGGAGGGTAGGCAATCAGCCCCAGCATTTT.

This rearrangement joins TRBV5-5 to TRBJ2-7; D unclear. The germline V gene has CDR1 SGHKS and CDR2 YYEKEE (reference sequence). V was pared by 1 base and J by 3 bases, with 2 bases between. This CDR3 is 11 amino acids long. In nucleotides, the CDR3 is TGTGCCAGCAGCTTGCACTACGAGCAGTACTTC. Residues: CASSLHYEQYF.

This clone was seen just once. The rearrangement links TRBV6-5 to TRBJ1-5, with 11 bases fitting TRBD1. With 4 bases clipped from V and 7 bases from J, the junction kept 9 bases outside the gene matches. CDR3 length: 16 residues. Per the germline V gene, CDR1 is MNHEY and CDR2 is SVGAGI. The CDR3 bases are TGTGCCAGCAGTTCAGGCGGCGGACAGGGGGCCCAGCCCCAGCATTTT. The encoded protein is CASSSGGGQGAQPQHF.

This chain's CDR3 is CAWSRLAGAFTYEQYF. The CDR3 DNA reads as TGTGCCTGGAGTCGGCTAGCGGGGGCATTTACCTACGAGCAGTACTTC. The chain is built from TRBV30 and TRBJ2-7; 10 nucleotides match TRBD2. Germline trimming cut 2 bases from V and 2 bases from J; bases unmatched to any gene: 9. This CDR3 comprises 16 residues. CDR1 is GTSNPN and CDR2 is SVGIG in the germline V gene (reference sequence).

The CDR3 nucleotides are TGTGCCAGCAGTGAACCCCGACTAGCGGGGCAGTTCTTC. Translating gives CASSEPRLAGQFF. The gene calls are TRBV25-1 and TRBJ2-1; TRBD2 aligns across 10 bases. V shed 2 bases and J 12 bases; nucleotides not matched to a gene: 4. Germline assignment: CDR1 MGHDK and CDR2 SYGVNS. The length of the CDR3 is 13 residues.

In nucleotides, the CDR3 is TGTGCCAGCAGTTATGCCGGGTTTTCCTACAATGAGCAGTTCTTC. Its protein product is CASSYAGFSYNEQFF. The J gene is TRBJ2-1, the V gene TRBV6-6; the D is unclear. CDR3 size: 15 residues. In germline, CDR1 is MNHNY, CDR2 SVGAGI (reference sequence). The V and J ends lost 3 bases and 1 base respectively, with 10 bases between them.

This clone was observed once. The CDR3 DNA follows: TGTGCCAGCTCACCAGATTTCGGGGCTAGCGGGGGCCCGAACCGTTACAATGAGCAGTTCTTC. Protein sequence: CASSPDFGASGGPNRYNEQFF. This chain joins TRBV18 and TRBJ2-1, with 10 bases aligning to TRBD2. The germline CDR1 and CDR2 sequences are KGHSH and LQKENI. V lost 2 bases and J lost 4; bases outside the gene matches: 20. CDR3 length: 21 amino acids.

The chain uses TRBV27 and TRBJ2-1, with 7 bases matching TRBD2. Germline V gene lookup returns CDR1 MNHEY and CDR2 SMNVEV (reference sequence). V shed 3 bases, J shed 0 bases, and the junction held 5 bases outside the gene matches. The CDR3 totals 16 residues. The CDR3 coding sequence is TGTGCCAGCAGTTTCTTGAGACTAGCCTCCTACAATGAGCAGTTCTTC. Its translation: CASSFLRLASYNEQFF.

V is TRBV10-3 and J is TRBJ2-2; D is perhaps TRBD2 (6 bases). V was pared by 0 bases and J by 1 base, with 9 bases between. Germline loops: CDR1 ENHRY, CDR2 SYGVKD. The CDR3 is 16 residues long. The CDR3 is CAISESVAENTGELFF. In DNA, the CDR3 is TGTGCCATCAGTGAGTCGGTAGCGGAGAACACCGGGGAGCTGTTTTTT.

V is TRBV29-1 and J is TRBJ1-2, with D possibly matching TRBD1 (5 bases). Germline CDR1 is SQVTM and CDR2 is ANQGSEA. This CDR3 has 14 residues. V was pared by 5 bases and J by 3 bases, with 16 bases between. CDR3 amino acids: CSVCRVSGDYGYTF. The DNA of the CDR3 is TGCAGCGTTTGCAGGGTCTCTGGTGACTATGGCTACACCTTC. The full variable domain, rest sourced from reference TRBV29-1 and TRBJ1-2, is SAVISQKPSRDICQRGTSLTIQCQVDSQVTMMFWYRQQPGQSLTLIATANQGSEATYESGFVIDKFPISRPNLTFSTLTVSNMSPEDSSIYLCSVCRVSGDYGYTFGSGTRLTVV.

In nucleotides, the CDR3 is TGCGCCAGCAGCTTTGGGACTAGCGGGGGGTACCAAGAGACCCAGTACTTC. It translates to CASSFGTSGGYQETQYF. The chain carries TRBV5-1 and TRBJ2-5, with 15 positions matching TRBD2. This CDR3 has 17 residues. Germline trimming cut 2 bases from V and 0 bases from J; bases unmatched to any gene: 2. The germline CDR1 and CDR2 sequences are SGHRS and YFSETQ.

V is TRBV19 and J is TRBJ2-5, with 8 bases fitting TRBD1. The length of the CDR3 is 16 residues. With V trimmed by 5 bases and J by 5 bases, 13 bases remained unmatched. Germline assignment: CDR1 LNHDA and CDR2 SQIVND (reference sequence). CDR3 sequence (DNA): TGTGCCAGTAGTGCAGAACGAGGACAGGGCTGGGAGACCCAGTACTTC. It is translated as CASSAERGQGWETQYF.

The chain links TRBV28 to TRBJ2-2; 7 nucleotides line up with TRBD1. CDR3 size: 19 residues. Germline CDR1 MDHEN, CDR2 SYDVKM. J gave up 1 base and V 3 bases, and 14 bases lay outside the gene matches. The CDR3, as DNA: TGTGCCAGCAGTTTCCCGAAAGACAGAAGGACAGGGAACACCGGGGAGCTGTTTTTT. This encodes CASSFPKDRRTGNTGELFF.